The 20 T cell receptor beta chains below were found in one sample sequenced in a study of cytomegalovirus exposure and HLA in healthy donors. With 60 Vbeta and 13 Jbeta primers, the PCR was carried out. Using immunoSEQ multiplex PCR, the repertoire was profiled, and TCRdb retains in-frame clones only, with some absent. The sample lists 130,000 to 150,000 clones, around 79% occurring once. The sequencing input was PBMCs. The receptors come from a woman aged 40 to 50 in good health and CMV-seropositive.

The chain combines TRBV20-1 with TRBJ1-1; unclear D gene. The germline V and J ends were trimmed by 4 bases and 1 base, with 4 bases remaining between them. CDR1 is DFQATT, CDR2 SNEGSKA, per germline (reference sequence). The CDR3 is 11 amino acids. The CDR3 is CSAKQNTEAFF. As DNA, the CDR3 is TGCAGTGCTAAACAGAACACTGAAGCTTTCTTT.

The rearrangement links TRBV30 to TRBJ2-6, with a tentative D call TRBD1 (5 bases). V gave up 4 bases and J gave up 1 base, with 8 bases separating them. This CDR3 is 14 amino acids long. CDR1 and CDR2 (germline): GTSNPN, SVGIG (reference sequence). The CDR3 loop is CAWNRGSGANVLTF. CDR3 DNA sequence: TGTGCCTGGAATAGGGGATCTGGGGCCAACGTCCTGACTTTC.

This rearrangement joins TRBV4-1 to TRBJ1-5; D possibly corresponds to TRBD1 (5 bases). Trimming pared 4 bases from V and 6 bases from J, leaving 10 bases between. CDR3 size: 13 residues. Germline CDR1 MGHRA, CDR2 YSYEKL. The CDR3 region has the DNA TGCGCCAGCAGCCCCCCGGGGGTTCAGCCCCAGCATTTT. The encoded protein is CASSPPGVQPQHF.

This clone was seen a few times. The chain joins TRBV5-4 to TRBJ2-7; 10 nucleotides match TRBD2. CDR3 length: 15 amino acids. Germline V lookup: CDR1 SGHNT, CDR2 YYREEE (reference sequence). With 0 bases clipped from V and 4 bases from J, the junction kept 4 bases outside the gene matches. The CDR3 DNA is TGTGCCAGCAGCTTGGAAGCGGGGGGGGTATACGAGCAGTACTTC. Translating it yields CASSLEAGGVYEQYF.

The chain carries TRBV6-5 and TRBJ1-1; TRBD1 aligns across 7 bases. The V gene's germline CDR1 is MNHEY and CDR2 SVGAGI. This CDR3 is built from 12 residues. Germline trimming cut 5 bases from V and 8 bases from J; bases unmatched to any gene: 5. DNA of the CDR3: TGTGCCAGCAGTCCAGGGGGAAAAGAAGCTTTCTTT. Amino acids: CASSPGGKEAFF.

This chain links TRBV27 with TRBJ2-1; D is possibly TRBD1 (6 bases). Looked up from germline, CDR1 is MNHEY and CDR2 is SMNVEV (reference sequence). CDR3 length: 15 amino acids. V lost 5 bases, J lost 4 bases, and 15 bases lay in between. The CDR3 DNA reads TGTGCCAGCAGTCCCGGACAGTCGACGTACAATGAGCAGTTCTTC. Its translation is CASSPGQSTYNEQFF.

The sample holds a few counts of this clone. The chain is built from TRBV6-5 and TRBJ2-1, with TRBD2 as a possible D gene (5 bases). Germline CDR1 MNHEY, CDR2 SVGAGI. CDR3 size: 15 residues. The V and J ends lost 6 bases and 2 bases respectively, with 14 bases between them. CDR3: CASRAVERPYNEQFF. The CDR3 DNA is TGTGCCAGCAGAGCTGTGGAGCGGCCCTACAATGAGCAGTTCTTC.

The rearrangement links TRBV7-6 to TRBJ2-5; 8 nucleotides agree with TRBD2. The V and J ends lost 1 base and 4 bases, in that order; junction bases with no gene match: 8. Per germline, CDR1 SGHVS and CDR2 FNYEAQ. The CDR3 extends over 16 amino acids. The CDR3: CASSLDRGGMVETQYF. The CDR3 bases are TGTGCCAGCAGCTTAGATCGCGGGGGGATGGTAGAGACCCAGTACTTC.

CDR3 amino acids: CASSIDRPGGYYNEQFF. The CDR3 region has the DNA TGTGCCAGTAGTATAGATCGACCGGGGGGATACTACAATGAGCAGTTCTTC. The V gene is TRBV19, the J gene TRBJ2-1; 7 bases fit TRBD2. This CDR3 region has 17 residues. The germline V gene encodes CDR1 LNHDA and CDR2 SQIVND (reference sequence). Trimming at V came to 0 bases and at J to 3 bases, leaving 8 bases not matched to a gene.

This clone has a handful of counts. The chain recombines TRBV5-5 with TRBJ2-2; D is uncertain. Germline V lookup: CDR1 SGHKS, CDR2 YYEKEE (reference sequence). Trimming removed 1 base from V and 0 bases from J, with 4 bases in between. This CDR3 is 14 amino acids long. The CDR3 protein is CASSLWPNTGELFF. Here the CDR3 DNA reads TGTGCCAGCAGCTTGTGGCCGAACACCGGGGAGCTGTTTTTT.

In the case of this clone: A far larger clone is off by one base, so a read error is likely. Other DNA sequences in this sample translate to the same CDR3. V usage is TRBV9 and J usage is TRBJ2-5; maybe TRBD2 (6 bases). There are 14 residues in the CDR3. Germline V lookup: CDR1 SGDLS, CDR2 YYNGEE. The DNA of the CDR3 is TGTGCCAGCAGCGTATTTGGGGGGAAAGAGACTCAGTACTTC. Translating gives CASSVFGGKETQYF.

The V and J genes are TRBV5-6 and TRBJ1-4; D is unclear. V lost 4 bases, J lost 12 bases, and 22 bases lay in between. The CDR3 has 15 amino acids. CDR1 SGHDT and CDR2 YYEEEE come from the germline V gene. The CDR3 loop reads CASSQAGTQTAELFF. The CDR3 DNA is TGTGCCAGCAGCCAGGCGGGAACCCAAACTGCGGAACTGTTTTTT.

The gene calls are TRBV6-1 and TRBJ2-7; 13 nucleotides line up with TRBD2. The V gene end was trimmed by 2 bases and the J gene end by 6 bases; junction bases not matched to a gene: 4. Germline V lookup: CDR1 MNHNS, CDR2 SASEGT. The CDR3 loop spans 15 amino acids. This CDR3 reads CASSERGTSGAEQYF. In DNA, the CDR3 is TGTGCCAGCAGTGAACGGGGGACTAGCGGGGCCGAGCAGTACTTC.

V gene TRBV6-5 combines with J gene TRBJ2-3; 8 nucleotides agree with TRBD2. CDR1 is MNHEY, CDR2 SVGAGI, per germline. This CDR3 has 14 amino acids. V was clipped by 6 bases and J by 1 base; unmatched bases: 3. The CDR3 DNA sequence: TGTGCCAGCAGATCGCGGGGGGGCACAGATACGCAGTATTTT. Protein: CASRSRGGTDTQYF.

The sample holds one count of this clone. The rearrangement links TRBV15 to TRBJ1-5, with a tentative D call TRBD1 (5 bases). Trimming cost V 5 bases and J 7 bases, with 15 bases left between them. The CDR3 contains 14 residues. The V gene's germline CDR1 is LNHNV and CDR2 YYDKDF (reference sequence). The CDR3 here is CATSQKAGRQPQHF. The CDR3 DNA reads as TGTGCCACCAGCCAAAAAGCAGGGAGGCAGCCCCAGCATTTT.

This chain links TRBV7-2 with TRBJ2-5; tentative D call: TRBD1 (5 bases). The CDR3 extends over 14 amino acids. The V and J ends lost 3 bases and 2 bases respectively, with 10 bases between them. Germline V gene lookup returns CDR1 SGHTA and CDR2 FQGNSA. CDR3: CASSFQGSQETQYF. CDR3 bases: TGTGCCAGCAGCTTTCAGGGCAGTCAAGAGACCCAGTACTTC.

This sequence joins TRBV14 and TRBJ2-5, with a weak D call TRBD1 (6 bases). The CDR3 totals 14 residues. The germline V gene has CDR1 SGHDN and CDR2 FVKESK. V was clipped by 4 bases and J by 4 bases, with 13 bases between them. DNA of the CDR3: TGTGCCAGCAGCCCAGCCGGGACAAGAGAGACCCAGTACTTC. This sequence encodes CASSPAGTRETQYF. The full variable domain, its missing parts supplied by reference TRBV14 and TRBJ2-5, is EAGVTQFPSHSVIEKGQTVTLRCDPISGHDNLYWYRRVMGKEIKFLLHFVKESKQDESGMPNNRFLAERTGGTYSTLKVQPAELEDSGVYFCASSPAGTRETQYFGPGTRLLVL.

This CDR3 reads CASSLAAGGTYNEQFF. Written as DNA, the CDR3 is TGTGCCAGCAGTTTAGCCGCGGGGGGGACCTACAATGAGCAGTTCTTC. This sequence joins TRBV28 and TRBJ2-1, with TRBD2 matching over 9 bases. The CDR3 is 16 residues long. J lost 2 bases, V lost 2 bases, and 4 bases had no gene match. Looked up from germline, CDR1 is MDHEN and CDR2 is SYDVKM.

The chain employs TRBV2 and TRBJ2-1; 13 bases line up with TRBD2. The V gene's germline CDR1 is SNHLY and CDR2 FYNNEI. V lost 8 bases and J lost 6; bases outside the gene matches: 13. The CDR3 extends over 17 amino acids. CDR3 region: CASAIDAGTSGVNEQFF. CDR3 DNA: TGTGCCAGCGCTATAGATGCCGGGACTAGCGGGGTCAATGAGCAGTTCTTC.

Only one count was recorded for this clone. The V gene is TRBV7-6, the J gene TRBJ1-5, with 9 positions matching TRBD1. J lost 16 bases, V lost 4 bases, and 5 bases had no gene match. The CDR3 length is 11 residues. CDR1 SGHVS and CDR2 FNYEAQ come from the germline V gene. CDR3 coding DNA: TGTGCCAGCAGCTCTCCGGGACAGGGCCATTTT. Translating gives CASSSPGQGHF. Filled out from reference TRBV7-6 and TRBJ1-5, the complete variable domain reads GAGVSQSPRYKVTKRGQDVALRCDPISGHVSLYWYRQALGQGPEFLTYFNYEAQQDKSGLPNDRFSAERPEGSISTLTIQRTEQRDSAMYRCASSSPGQGHFGDGTRLSIL.